Listed here is a single T cell receptor (beta chain). Generated by immunoSEQ multiplex PCR, the TCRdb table keeps only in-frame clones and is missing some. The table records approximately 310,000 clones, about 85% of them present only once. This specimen comes from a study of blood T cell repertoires in COVID-19. V dropped 6 bases and J dropped 8 bases, with 13 bases sitting between them. This CDR3 has 12 amino acids. The chain links TRBV12-3 or TRBV12-4 to TRBJ1-2; D gene ambiguous. The sample was PBMCs or T cells enriched from blood (not recorded which). This sequence originates from a woman aged 30 to 39 who had been exposed to COVID-19. Here the CDR3 reads CASSLGVLGYTF. The CDR3 nucleotides read TGTGCCAGCAGCTTGGGCGTTTTGGGCTACACCTTC.